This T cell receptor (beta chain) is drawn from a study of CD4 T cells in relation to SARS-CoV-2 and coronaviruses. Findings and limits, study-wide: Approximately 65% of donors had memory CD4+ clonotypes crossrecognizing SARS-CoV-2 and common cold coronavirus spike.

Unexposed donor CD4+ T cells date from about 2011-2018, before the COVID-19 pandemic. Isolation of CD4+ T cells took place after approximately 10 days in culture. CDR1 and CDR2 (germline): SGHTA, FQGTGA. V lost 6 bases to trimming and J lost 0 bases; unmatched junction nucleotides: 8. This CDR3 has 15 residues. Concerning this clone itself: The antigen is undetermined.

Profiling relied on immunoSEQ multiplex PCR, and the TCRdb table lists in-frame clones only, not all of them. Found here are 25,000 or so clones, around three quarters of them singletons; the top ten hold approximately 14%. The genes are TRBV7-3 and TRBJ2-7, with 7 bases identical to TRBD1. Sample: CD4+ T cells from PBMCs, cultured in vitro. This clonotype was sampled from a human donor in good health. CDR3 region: CASSLSEGASYEQYF. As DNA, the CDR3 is TGTGCCAGCAGTCTATCCGAGGGGGCCTCCTACGAGCAGTACTTC. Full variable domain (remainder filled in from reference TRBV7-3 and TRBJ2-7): GAGVSQTPSNKVTEKGKYVELRCDPISGHTALYWYRQSLGQGPEFLIYFQGTGAADDSGLPNDRFFAVRPEGSVSTLKIQRTERGDSAVYLCASSLSEGASYEQYFGPGTRLTVT.